These 3 T cell receptor beta chains share one sample of origin, sequenced in a study of beta chain features in type 1 diabetes. The whole isolated RNA underwent reverse transcription, so sequencing captured expressed TCRB transcripts. TCRdb keeps only in-frame clones here, not all; method: immunoSEQ multiplex PCR. This table has roughly 170,000 clones, about 13% appearing once. Sequencing was performed on central memory CD4+ T cells from blood. The receptors here all came from a woman under 30 in good health.

This clone was seen more than once but under ten times. The rearrangement links TRBV6-1 to TRBJ2-3; D gene uncertain. V dropped 6 bases and J dropped 0 bases, with 7 bases sitting between them. This CDR3 comprises 13 residues. Germline V gene data show CDR1 as MNHNS and CDR2 as SASEGT. The CDR3 loop reads CASRALSTDTQYF. The CDR3 region has the DNA TGTGCCAGCAGGGCTCTTAGCACAGATACGCAGTATTTT.

This clone was picked up a small number of times. The J gene is TRBJ2-7, the V gene TRBV30; 7 bases map to TRBD2. Germline V gives CDR1 GTSNPN, CDR2 SVGIG (reference sequence). The CDR3 is 11 residues long. After removal of 5 bases from V and 7 bases from J, the junction contained 5 bases not matched to a gene. The CDR3 sequence: CAWRTRREQYF. In DNA, the CDR3 is TGTGCCTGGCGGACTAGGCGTGAGCAGTACTTC. The full variable domain, completed using reference TRBV30 and TRBJ2-7, is SQTIHQWPATLVQPVGSPLSLECTVEGTSNPNLYWYRQAAGRGLQLLFYSVGIGQISSEVPQNLSASRPQDRQFILSSKKLLLSDSGFYLCAWRTRREQYFGPGTRLTVT.

This clone came up once. The chain is built from TRBV7-7 and TRBJ2-3, with 11 bases fitting TRBD2. The germline V gene has CDR1 SSHAT and CDR2 FNYEAQ (reference sequence). The CDR3 has 15 residues. V lost 6 bases, J lost 0 bases, and 2 bases stayed unmatched. CDR3 residues: CASSLAGGSTDTQYF. The CDR3, as DNA: TGTGCCAGCAGTCTAGCGGGAGGCAGCACAGATACGCAGTATTTT.